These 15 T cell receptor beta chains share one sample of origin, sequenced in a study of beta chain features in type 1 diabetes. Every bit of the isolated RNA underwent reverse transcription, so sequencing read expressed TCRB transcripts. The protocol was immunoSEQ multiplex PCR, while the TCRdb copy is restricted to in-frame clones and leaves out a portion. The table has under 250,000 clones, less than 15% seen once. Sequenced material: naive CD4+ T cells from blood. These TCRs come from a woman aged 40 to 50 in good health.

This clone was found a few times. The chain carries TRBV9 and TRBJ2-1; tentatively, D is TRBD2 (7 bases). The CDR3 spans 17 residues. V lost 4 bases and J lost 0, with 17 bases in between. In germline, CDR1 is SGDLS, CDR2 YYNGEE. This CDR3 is CASSRGGERVSYNEQFF. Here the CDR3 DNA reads TGTGCCAGCAGCCGCGGGGGCGAGCGGGTCTCCTACAATGAGCAGTTCTTC.

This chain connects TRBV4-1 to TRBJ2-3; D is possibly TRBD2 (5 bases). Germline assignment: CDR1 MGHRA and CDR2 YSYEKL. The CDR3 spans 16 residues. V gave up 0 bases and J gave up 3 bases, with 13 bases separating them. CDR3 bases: TGCGCCAGCAGCCAAGATCCCACTAGATTAACAGATACGCAGTATTTT. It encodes CASSQDPTRLTDTQYF.

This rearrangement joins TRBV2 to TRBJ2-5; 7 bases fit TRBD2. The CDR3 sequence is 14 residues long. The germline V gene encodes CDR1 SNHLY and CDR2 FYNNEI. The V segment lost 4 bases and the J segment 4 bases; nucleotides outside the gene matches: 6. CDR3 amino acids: CASSGRTRPETQYF. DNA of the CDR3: TGTGCCAGCAGTGGAAGGACTAGGCCAGAGACCCAGTACTTC.

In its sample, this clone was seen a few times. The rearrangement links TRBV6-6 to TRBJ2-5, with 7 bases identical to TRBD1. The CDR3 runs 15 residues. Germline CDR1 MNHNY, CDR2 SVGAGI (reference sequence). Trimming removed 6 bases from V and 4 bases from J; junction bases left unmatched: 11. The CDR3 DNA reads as TGTGCCAGCAGACGCATTCGACAGGGCGGAGAGACCCAGTACTTC. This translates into CASRRIRQGGETQYF.

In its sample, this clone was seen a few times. The CDR3 DNA sequence: TGCGCCAGCAGCTTGGACGGGTTCAATGAGCAGTTCTTC. Residues: CASSLDGFNEQFF. The chain employs TRBV5-1 and TRBJ2-1; D is uncertain. The length of the CDR3 is 13 residues. The V and J ends lost 0 bases and 6 bases respectively, with 7 bases between them. Per the germline V gene, CDR1 is SGHRS and CDR2 is YFSETQ.

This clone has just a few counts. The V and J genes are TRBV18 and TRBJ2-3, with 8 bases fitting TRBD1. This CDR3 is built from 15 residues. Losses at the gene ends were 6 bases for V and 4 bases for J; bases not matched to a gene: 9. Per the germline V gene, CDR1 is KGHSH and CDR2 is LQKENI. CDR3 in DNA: TGTGCCAGCTCTCCAGAATTGACAGGGGCAGATACGCAGTATTTT. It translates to CASSPELTGADTQYF.

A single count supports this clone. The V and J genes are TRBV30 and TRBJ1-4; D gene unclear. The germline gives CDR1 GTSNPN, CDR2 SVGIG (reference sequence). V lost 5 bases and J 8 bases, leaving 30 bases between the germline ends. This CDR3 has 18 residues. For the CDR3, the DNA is TGTGCCTGGCCTGACGGGGAAGAGGGCTGGGAAGGGCGCGAAAAACTGTTTTTT. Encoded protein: CAWPDGEEGWEGREKLFF.

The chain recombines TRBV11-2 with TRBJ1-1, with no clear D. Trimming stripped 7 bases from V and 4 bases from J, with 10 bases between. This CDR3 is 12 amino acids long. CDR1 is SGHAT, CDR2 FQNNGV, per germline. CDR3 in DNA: TGTGCCAGCAACTCCGGAGGCACTGAAGCTTTCTTT. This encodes CASNSGGTEAFF.

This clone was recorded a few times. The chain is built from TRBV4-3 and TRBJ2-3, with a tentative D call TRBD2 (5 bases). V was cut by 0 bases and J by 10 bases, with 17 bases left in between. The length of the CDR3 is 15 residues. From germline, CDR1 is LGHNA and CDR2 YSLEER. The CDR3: CASSQEPHAQEAQYF. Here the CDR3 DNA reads TGCGCCAGCAGCCAAGAACCACATGCTCAGGAGGCGCAGTATTTT.

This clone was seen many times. Here the CDR3 DNA reads TGTGCCAGCAGCCCGGGACAGGGACCTTCACCCCTCCACTTT. Protein sequence: CASSPGQGPSPLHF. The rearrangement uses TRBV7-9 and TRBJ1-6; 9 bases agree with TRBD1. The CDR3 contains 14 residues. Trimming took 5 bases from V and 9 from J; bases not matched to a gene: 5. Germline CDR1 is SEHNR and CDR2 is FQNEAQ (reference sequence).

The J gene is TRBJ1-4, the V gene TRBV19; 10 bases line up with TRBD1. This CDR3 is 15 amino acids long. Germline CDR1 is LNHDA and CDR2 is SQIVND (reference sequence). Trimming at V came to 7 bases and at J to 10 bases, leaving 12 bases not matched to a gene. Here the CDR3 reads CASTLSWTGGTKLFF. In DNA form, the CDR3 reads TGTGCCAGTACACTAAGCTGGACAGGGGGAACAAAACTGTTTTTT.

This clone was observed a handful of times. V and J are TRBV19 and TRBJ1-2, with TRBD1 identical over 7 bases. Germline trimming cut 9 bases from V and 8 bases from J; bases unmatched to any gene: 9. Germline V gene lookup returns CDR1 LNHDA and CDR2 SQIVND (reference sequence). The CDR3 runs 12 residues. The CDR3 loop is CASGQARGGYTF. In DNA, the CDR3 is TGTGCCAGCGGACAGGCCCGCGGGGGCTACACCTTC. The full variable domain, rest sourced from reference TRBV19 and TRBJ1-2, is DGGITQSPKYLFRKEGQNVTLSCEQNLNHDAMYWYRQDPGQGLRLIYYSQIVNDFQKGDIAEGYSVSREKKESFPLTVTSAQKNPTAFYLCASGQARGGYTFGSGTRLTVV.

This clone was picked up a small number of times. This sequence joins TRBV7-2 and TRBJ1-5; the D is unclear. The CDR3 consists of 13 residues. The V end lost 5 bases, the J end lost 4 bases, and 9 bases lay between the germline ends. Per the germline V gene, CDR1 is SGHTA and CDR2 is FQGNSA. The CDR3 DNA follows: TGTGCCAGCAGCCCCTCCGGGAATCAGCCCCAGCATTTT. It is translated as CASSPSGNQPQHF.

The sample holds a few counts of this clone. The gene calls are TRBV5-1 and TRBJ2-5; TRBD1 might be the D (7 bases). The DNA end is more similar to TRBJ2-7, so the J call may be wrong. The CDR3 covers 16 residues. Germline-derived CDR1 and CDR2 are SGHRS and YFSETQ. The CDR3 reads CASSWTSSGTAGEQYF. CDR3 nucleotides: TGCGCCAGCAGCTGGACCTCCTCCGGGACAGCGGGCGAGCAGTACTTC.

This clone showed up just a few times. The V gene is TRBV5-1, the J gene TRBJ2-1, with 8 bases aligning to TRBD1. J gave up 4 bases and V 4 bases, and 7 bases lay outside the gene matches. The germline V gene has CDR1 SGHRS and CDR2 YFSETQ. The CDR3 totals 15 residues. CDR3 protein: CASSNGQGYYNEQFF. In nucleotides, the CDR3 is TGCGCCAGCAGCAACGGACAGGGATATTACAATGAGCAGTTCTTC.